Only a few counts were recorded for the clone carrying this T cell receptor beta chain. This specimen comes from a study of neurological immune-mediated disorders. The CDR3 has 15 amino acids. Looked up from germline, CDR1 is SGHTA and CDR2 is FQGNSA. With 5 bases clipped from V and 1 base from J, the junction kept 6 bases outside the gene matches. TCRdb recomputed calls from the 5' RACE reads with MiXCR, one row per CDR3 protein. Of 81,000 or so distinct CDR3 sequences listed, less than 5.5% are singletons. The V gene is TRBV7-2, the J gene TRBJ2-5, with 8 bases fitting TRBD1. This TCR derives from a woman aged 25 to 39 with multiple sclerosis. Sequenced sample: PBMCs. The CDR3 loop reads CASSRRTGIQETQYF. The CDR3 DNA sequence: TGTGCCAGCAGCCGAAGGACAGGGATCCAAGAGACCCAGTACTTC.